Detailed here is one TCR beta chain. The sample is drawn from a study of blood T cell repertoires in COVID-19. About the research overall: COVID-19 samples from acute and convalescent phases originated in the United States, Italy and Spain.

TCRdb's table, derived via immunoSEQ multiplex PCR, lists solely in-frame clones and lacks some. This table holds approximately 130,000 clones, approximately 84% found once. CDR1 and CDR2 from the germline V gene are LNHDA and SQIVND (reference sequence). V was cut by 7 bases and J by 4 bases, with 23 bases left in between. CDR3 length equals 17 residues. The V and J genes are TRBV19 and TRBJ1-5; D not resolved. This receptor was obtained from a woman aged 45-65 years who had recovered from COVID-19. Sequenced: peripheral blood. CDR3: CASTLHLRPGGNQPQHF. The CDR3 nucleotides are TGTGCCAGTACCCTACACCTACGGCCGGGAGGTAATCAGCCCCAGCATTTT.